Listed here are 7 T cell receptor beta chains from one sample, sequenced in a study of cytomegalovirus exposure and HLA in healthy donors. PCR amplification relied on 60 Vbeta primers (plus 13 Jbeta primers). Libraries were prepared by immunoSEQ multiplex PCR; TCRdb keeps only in-frame clonotypes and omits some of them. In the table there are fewer than 250,000 clones, 81% of which are singletons. The sample comprised PBMCs. These receptors all come from a man aged 35-49 years in good health and CMV-seropositive.

CDR3 in DNA: TGTGCCAGTAGTCCGGGAGTGAGCAATGAGCAGTTCTTC. This codes for CASSPGVSNEQFF. The chain has TRBV19 and TRBJ2-1; D might be TRBD2 (6 bases). The V gene's germline CDR1 is LNHDA and CDR2 SQIVND (reference sequence). Trimming took off 5 bases at V and 6 bases at J, with 11 bases between the two ends. The CDR3 extends over 13 amino acids.

This clone was seen just once. The chain employs TRBV2 and TRBJ2-7, with D maybe TRBD2 (5 bases). Trimming removed 1 base from V and 7 bases from J, with 14 bases in between. There are 14 residues in the CDR3. CDR1 SNHLY and CDR2 FYNNEI come from the germline V gene. The CDR3, as DNA: TGTGCCAGCAGTGAAGGTGCCTTTCGCGGGGAGCAGTACTTC. This sequence encodes CASSEGAFRGEQYF. Using reference TRBV2 and TRBJ2-7 for the parts outside the CDR3, the full variable domain is EPEVTQTPSHQVTQMGQEVILRCVPISNHLYFYWYRQILGQKVEFLVSFYNNEISEKSEIFDDQFSVERPDGSNFTLKIRSTKLEDSAMYFCASSEGAFRGEQYFGPGTRLTVT.

The rearrangement joins TRBV5-1 to TRBJ2-3; no clear D. CDR3 length: 14 residues. In germline, CDR1 is SGHRS, CDR2 YFSETQ. The ends were cut back, 6 bases at V and 0 bases at J, with 11 bases in the middle. CDR3 in DNA: TGCGCCAGCAAGATGGCACCTAGCACAGATACGCAGTATTTT. This translates into CASKMAPSTDTQYF.

J is TRBJ1-6 and V is TRBV4-2; possible D gene TRBD1, 6 bases. Germline V CDR1 and CDR2: LGHNA, YNFKEQ. This CDR3 comprises 17 residues. Trimming stripped 1 base from V and 6 bases from J, with 16 bases between. CDR3: CASSQARTDRINSPLHF. The CDR3 DNA reads as TGTGCCAGCAGCCAAGCTCGCACGGACAGAATTAATTCACCCCTCCACTTT.

The J gene is TRBJ2-7, the V gene TRBV5-6; D remains ambiguous. V lost 4 bases and J lost 2, with 7 bases in between. Germline assignment: CDR1 SGHDT and CDR2 YYEEEE. The CDR3 has 12 residues. CDR3 nucleotides: TGTGCCAGCAGCCGAGACACCTACGAGCAGTACTTC. Amino acids: CASSRDTYEQYF.

The chain uses TRBV7-3 and TRBJ2-7, with 9 bases identical to TRBD2. Trimming took 2 bases from V and 5 from J; bases not matched to a gene: 4. In germline, CDR1 is SGHTA, CDR2 FQGTGA. The CDR3 has 14 residues. In nucleotides, the CDR3 is TGTGCCAGCAGCTTAGCGGGGGGGAAAGACGAGCAGTACTTC. It yields the protein CASSLAGGKDEQYF.

The rearrangement uses TRBV9 and TRBJ2-5; D remains unclear. The DNA end is more similar to TRBJ2-7, so the J call may be wrong. The germline V gene has CDR1 SGDLS and CDR2 YYNGEE. This CDR3 spans 13 amino acids. The chain's CDR3 is CASSPPRTNEQYF. The CDR3 DNA reads TGTGCCAGCAGCCCTCCTAGAACGAACGAGCAGTACTTC.